This T cell receptor (beta chain) was found in a study of patients with pleural tuberculosis. TCRdb re-called the reads with MiXCR, one entry per CDR3 protein. The table records about 29,000 distinct CDR3 sequences, 15% to 20% of them present only once. This clonotype has ten or more counts. The V and J ends lost 6 bases and 4 bases, in that order; junction bases with no gene match: 3. This CDR3 region has 12 residues. From germline, CDR1 is SQVTM and CDR2 ANQGSEA. V is TRBV29-1 and J is TRBJ2-7; 10 bases line up with TRBD1. The sequence was collected from a human donor with pleural tuberculosis. Sequencing used peripheral blood. CDR3 protein: CSVRDRGYEQYF. The CDR3 coding sequence is TGCAGCGTGCGGGACAGGGGTTACGAGCAGTACTTC.